The sequence of this T cell receptor beta chain was determined in a study of shared clonotypes between healthy human individuals. Turning to the study itself: Aged between 18 and 49, the donors were two women and three men. Whole-study results and caveats: What limited the represented genetic and exposure-history diversity was the small number of donors.

As concerns this clone: The antigen remains undetermined.

V trimming: 0 bases; J trimming: 0 bases; junction bases outside the gene matches: 2. Germline loops: CDR1 LNHNV, CDR2 YYDKDF (reference sequence). This CDR3 region has 16 residues. As originally analysed: ImmunoSEQ sequences covered only the junction and lacked quality scores; filtering therefore differed. Measured with immunoSEQ multiplex PCR; TCRdb has only the in-frame clones, and not every one. D and trimming come from the DNA, and the V and J calls and clone size come from that table. Of 2 million or so clones in the sample, 90% to 95% are singletons; the top ten hold around 0.13%. The split of CD4+ cells yielded CD45RA+ naive and CD45RA-negative memory subsets.

The chain combines TRBV15 with TRBJ2-4, with 7 bases that match TRBD1. The material sequenced was naive CD4+ T cells sorted from blood. Subset reported: CD45RA+ positively selected. The receptor comes from a man younger than 30 in good health. The CDR3 nucleotides are TGTGCCACCAGCAGAGAGACAGGGTCAGCCAAAAACATTCAGTACTTC. Protein sequence: CATSRETGSAKNIQYF.